This TCR beta chain was identified during a study of blood T cell repertoires in COVID-19. TCRdb's copy holds only in-frame clones and misses some; the assay was immunoSEQ multiplex PCR. The top ten hold roughly 6.9% of the sample, which has about 200,000 clones, 80% to 85% seen once. Germline V CDR1 and CDR2: SGHDT, YYEEEE. V was trimmed by 2 bases and J by 0 bases, leaving 15 bases between them. The CDR3 consists of 17 residues. The rearrangement uses TRBV5-6 and TRBJ1-3; D unclear. The sequencing input was PBMCs or T cells enriched from blood (not recorded which). This TCR was recovered from a man in his forties who had recovered from COVID-19. The DNA for the CDR3 is TGTGCCAGCAGCTTAGGTGCAGGTCGTAACTCTGGAAACACCATATATTTT. It yields the protein CASSLGAGRNSGNTIYF. Full variable domain (outside the CDR3, taken from reference TRBV5-6 and TRBJ1-3): DAGVTQSPTHLIKTRGQQVTLRCSPKSGHDTVSWYQQALGQGPQFIFQYYEEEERQRGNFPDRFSGHQFPNYSSELNVNALLLGDSALYLCASSLGAGRNSGNTIYFGEGSWLTVV.